This entry is about one T cell receptor (beta chain). This clone was detected once. Its binding antigen is unknown. It has no much larger one-base neighbor in the sample; base qualities were not kept. The immunoSEQ Assay, a bias-controlled multiplex PCR, was used to amplify TCRbeta CDR3 regions from genomic DNA. The study's processing was this. The number of nucleated cells in each sample was estimated from the amplification of reference gene primers within the assay. To quantify the absolute abundance of each unique TCRbeta CDR3 rearrangement, sequence reads were collapsed and filtered. For each sample, productive Simpson clonality was calculated as the square root of Simpson's diversity index over productive rearrangements. TCRdb obtained this table from immuneACCESS and retained in-frame rearrangements with V and J assigned. These tables miss some clones; where compared with another copy, unresolved V genes account for less than half of the shortfall, and the remainder is unexplained. V and J calls and clone size are as listed in that table; D and trimming were resolved from the DNA. The sample has 150,000 to 250,000 clones on record, approximately 86% of them singletons. The top ten clonotypes cover around 2.3% of the sample.

Participants in the prospective study were enrolled through a virtual design, were aged about 18 to 90 years, and lived in 24 United States geographic areas. In the prospective study, cohorts were assigned on the basis of participant-reported clinical history obtained from a screening survey and a study questionnaire. Recovered participants in ImmuneRACE Cohort 3 were defined by two consecutive negative NP/OP PCR tests, clearance by a healthcare professional, or resolution of symptoms. In the prospective study, whole blood, serum and a nasopharyngeal or oropharyngeal swab were collected from each participant by mobile phlebotomists. Prospective study participants could optionally give additional blood draws and questionnaires over an approximately two-month period. Blood samples from the prospective study were shipped frozen or at room temperature prior to DNA extraction. The CDR3 runs 15 amino acids, cysteine and phenylalanine included. Of the read, only the CDR3 DNA is kept; its 45 bases are in frame from base 1. CDR1 and CDR2 are drawn from the germline V gene: MRHNA, SNTAGT. V ends up 5 bases short and J 3 bases short, with an unmatched junction base count of 9.

The record originates from a study of blood T cell repertoires in COVID-19 (TCRdb year 2020). Concerning the study at large: Samples from collaborators originated in the United States, Italy and Spain and spanned both the acute and convalescent phases of COVID-19. The prospective study material was composed of cDNA or gDNA derived from T cells, B-cell-depleted T cells, or PBMCs. The dataset comprised deeply sampled blood TCRbeta repertoires from subjects exposed to, actively infected with, or recovered from COVID-19. The repertoires were made available in a free public database intended to serve as a resource for research on the immune response to SARS-CoV-2. The samples were drawn from the first 160 participants of the ongoing ImmuneRACE study and from some 1,300 subjects provided by 6 global collaborators. A de-identified subject ID, COVID-19 status, age in years and sex were almost always included in the sample metadata. HLA class I and class II types, where available, came from metadata supplied by the sample provider rather than from assay-based typing. The research as a whole found: The amount of clinical and demographic metadata varied by source and participant and was provided uncurated.

The chain links TRBV6-4 with TRBJ1-1; 7 bases in the junction line up with TRBD1. The clonotype was recovered from a woman aged 25-40 years who had recovered from COVID-19. The sequenced sample consisted of PBMCs or T cells enriched from blood (not recorded which). The CDR3 protein sequence reads: CASSYSRGVDTEAFF. The base sequence is TGTGCCAGCAGTTATTCCAGGGGGGTCGACACTGAAGCTTTCTTT.